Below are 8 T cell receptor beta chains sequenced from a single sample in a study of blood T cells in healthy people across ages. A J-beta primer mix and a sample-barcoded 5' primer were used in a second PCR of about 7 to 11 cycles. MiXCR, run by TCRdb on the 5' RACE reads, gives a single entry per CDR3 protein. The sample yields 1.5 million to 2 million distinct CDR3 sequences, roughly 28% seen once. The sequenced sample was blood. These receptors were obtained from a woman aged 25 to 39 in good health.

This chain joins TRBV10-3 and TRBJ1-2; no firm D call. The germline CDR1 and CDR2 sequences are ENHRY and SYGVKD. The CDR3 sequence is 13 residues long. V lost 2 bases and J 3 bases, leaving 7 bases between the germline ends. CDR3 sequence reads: CAISEAEDYGYTF. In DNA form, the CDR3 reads TGTGCCATCAGTGAGGCGGAGGACTATGGCTACACCTTC.

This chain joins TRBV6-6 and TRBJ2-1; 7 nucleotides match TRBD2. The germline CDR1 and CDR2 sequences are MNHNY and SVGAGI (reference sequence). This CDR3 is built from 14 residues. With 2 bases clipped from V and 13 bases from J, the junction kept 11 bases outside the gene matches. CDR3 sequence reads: CASSYPTSAETQFF. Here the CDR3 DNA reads TGTGCCAGCAGTTACCCTACTAGCGCGGAGACCCAGTTCTTC.

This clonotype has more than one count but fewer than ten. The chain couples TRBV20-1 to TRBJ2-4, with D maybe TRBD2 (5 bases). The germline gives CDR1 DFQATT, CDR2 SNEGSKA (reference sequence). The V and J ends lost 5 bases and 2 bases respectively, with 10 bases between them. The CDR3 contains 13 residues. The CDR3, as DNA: TGCAGTGCTGCCGGGGTCCCCAAAAACATTCAGTACTTC. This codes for CSAAGVPKNIQYF.

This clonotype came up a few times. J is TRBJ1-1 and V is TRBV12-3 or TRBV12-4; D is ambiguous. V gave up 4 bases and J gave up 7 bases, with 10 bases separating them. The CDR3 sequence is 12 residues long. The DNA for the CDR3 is TGTGCCAGCAGTTCCGGGGTGGTTGAAGCTTTCTTT. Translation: CASSSGVVEAFF.

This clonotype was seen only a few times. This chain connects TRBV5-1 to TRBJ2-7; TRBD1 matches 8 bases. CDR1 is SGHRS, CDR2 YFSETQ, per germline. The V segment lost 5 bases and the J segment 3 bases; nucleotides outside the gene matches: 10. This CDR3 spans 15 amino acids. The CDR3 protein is CASRPSGQEYYEQYF. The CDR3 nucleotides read TGCGCCAGCAGACCTTCGGGACAGGAGTACTACGAGCAGTACTTC.

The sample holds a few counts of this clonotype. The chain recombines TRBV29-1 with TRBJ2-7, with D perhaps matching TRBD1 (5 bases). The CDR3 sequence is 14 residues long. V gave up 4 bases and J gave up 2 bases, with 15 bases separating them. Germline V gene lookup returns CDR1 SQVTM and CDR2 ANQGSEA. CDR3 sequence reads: CSVADAGSPYEQYF. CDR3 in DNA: TGCAGCGTTGCTGACGCAGGGTCCCCCTACGAGCAGTACTTC.

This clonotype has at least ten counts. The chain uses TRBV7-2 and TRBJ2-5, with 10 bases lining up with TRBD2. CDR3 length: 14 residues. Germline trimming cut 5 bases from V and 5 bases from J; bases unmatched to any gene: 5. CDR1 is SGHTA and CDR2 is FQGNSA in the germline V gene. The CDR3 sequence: CASSPGLAAETQYF. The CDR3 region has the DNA TGTGCCAGCAGCCCTGGACTAGCGGCTGAGACCCAGTACTTC.

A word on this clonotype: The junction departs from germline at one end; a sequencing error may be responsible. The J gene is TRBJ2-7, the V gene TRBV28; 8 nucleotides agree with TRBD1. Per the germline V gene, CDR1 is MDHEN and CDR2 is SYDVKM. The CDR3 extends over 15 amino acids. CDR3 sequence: CTSSPVGQVSYEQYF. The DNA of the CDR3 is TGTACCAGCAGTCCCGTGGGACAGGTCTCCTACGAGCAGTACTTC.